Listed here are 27 T cell receptor beta chains from one sample, sequenced in a study of OX40 agonist ivuxolimab in advanced cancers. Profiled with immunoSEQ multiplex PCR; TCRdb holds only in-frame clones, not every one. There are about 34,000 clones in the sample; around 90% occur only once, and around 3.8% lies in the top ten. The sequencing used CD4+ or CD8+ T cells sorted from blood, collected in a trial of the OX40 agonist ivuxolimab. The source is an adult with an advanced solid tumor such as melanoma, head and neck, liver or kidney cancer.

This clone was seen a single time. The gene calls are TRBV6-5 and TRBJ2-2; D uncertain. Trimming left V 2 bases short and J 5 bases short, with 6 bases between. The CDR3 loop spans 13 amino acids. Germline-derived CDR1 and CDR2 are MNHEY and SVGAGI. The CDR3 DNA reads as TGTGCCAGCAGTTACAGGGCAACCGGGGAGCTGTTTTTT. This gives the protein CASSYRATGELFF.

The rearrangement uses TRBV11-2 and TRBJ1-1; D uncertain. This CDR3 region has 15 residues. Trimming shortened V by 1 base and J by 3 bases, and 12 bases separated the two germline ends. The germline CDR1 and CDR2 sequences are SGHAT and FQNNGV. Here the CDR3 reads CASSLVAGMDTEAFF. CDR3 nucleotides: TGTGCCAGCAGCTTAGTAGCGGGTATGGACACTGAAGCTTTCTTT.

Turning to this clone: Without the conserved terminal phenylalanine or tryptophan, this CDR3 likely stems from a read error. Here the CDR3 reads CASKNGRDSSYEQYL. Written as DNA, the CDR3 is TGTGCCAGCAAAAACGGCCGGGACTCCTCCTACGAGCAGTACCTC. This sequence joins TRBV6-5 and TRBJ2-7, with a weak D call TRBD2 (6 bases). The V end lost 7 bases, the J end lost 0 bases, and 16 bases lay between the germline ends. Germline V lookup: CDR1 MNHEY, CDR2 SVGAGI. The CDR3 covers 15 residues.

The rearrangement uses TRBV4-1 and TRBJ2-4, with D unresolved. Per germline, CDR1 MGHRA and CDR2 YSYEKL. The length of the CDR3 is 17 residues. V was clipped by 1 base and J by 3 bases, with 16 bases between them. DNA of the CDR3: TGCGCCAGCAGCCAAGTTGCCCTGACCCTGGGCAAAAACATTCAGTACTTC. Amino acids: CASSQVALTLGKNIQYF.

The gene calls are TRBV7-8 and TRBJ2-5; maybe TRBD2 (5 bases). Per the germline V gene, CDR1 is SGHVS and CDR2 is FQNEAQ. V was pared by 1 base and J by 2 bases, with 17 bases between. The CDR3 extends over 17 amino acids. The CDR3 protein is CASSLVFRRALQETQYF. The CDR3 bases are TGTGCCAGCAGCTTAGTTTTCCGGCGGGCTTTACAAGAGACCCAGTACTTC.

The gene calls are TRBV4-2 and TRBJ2-5; TRBD2 agrees at 9 bases. Near its end, the DNA agrees better with TRBJ2-7, so the J call may be wrong. The CDR3 is made up of 17 amino acids. Germline assignment: CDR1 LGHNA and CDR2 YNFKEQ. The CDR3 here is CASSQDLPSGEYYEQYF. The CDR3 region has the DNA TGTGCCAGCAGCCAAGATTTGCCTAGCGGGGAATACTACGAGCAGTACTTC.

V is TRBV2 and J is TRBJ2-5, with unresolved D. CDR1 and CDR2 (germline): SNHLY, FYNNEI. Trimming removed 6 bases at V and 7 bases at J, with 9 bases between. The CDR3 runs to 11 residues. The CDR3 DNA reads TGTGCCAGCAGGGTACAACGGACCCAGTACTTC. It is translated as CASRVQRTQYF.

This clone was seen once. V usage is TRBV2 and J usage is TRBJ2-7, with 11 bases lining up with TRBD2. The junction had 5 bases not matched to a gene; V was cut back by 8 bases and J by 2 bases. Germline CDR1 SNHLY, CDR2 FYNNEI. The CDR3 covers 14 residues. The CDR3 DNA reads TGTGCCAGCCAACTAGCGGGGGACCCCTACGAGCAGTACTTC. Its translation is CASQLAGDPYEQYF.

This clone was picked up one time. CDR3 in DNA: TGTGCCAGCAGTGCAGAGAGGATCTACGAGCAGTACTTC. Its translation is CASSAERIYEQYF. The V and J genes are TRBV6-1 and TRBJ2-7; D gene ambiguous. Trimming removed 4 bases from V and 3 bases from J, with 10 bases in between. The CDR3 extends over 13 amino acids. Germline CDR1 is MNHNS and CDR2 is SASEGT.

This clone came up once. V is TRBV5-1 and J is TRBJ2-2; D remains ambiguous. Deletions cut 0 bases from V and 3 bases from J, with 6 bases between. This CDR3 is 14 amino acids long. CDR1 is SGHRS and CDR2 is YFSETQ in the germline V gene. This chain's CDR3 is CASSLATDTGELFF. The CDR3 nucleotides are TGCGCCAGCAGCTTGGCCACTGACACCGGGGAGCTGTTTTTT.

This sequence joins TRBV19 and TRBJ2-1; D gene ambiguous. Trimming took 4 bases from V and 5 from J, leaving 15 bases between them. The CDR3 loop spans 15 amino acids. Germline V lookup: CDR1 LNHDA, CDR2 SQIVND (reference sequence). This CDR3 is CASSTPFGPDNEQFF. CDR3 bases: TGTGCCAGTAGTACCCCCTTCGGGCCAGACAATGAGCAGTTCTTC.

The gene calls are TRBV5-1 and TRBJ1-1; 9 bases agree with TRBD1. Losses at the gene ends were 4 bases for V and 1 base for J; bases not matched to a gene: 5. The germline V gene has CDR1 SGHRS and CDR2 YFSETQ. The CDR3 consists of 15 residues. The CDR3 bases are TGCGCCAGCAGCCTCCAGACAGGGGGGAACACTGAAGCTTTCTTT. Residues: CASSLQTGGNTEAFF.

The chain employs TRBV19 and TRBJ1-2; 10 nucleotides line up with TRBD1. V gave up 6 bases and J gave up 3 bases; unmatched junction bases: 7. Per germline, CDR1 LNHDA and CDR2 SQIVND (reference sequence). The CDR3 runs 15 residues. DNA of the CDR3: TGTGCCAGTAGGCAGACGGACAGGGGGGACTATGGCTACACCTTC. Protein product: CASRQTDRGDYGYTF.

This chain connects TRBV11-2 to TRBJ2-3; 11 bases agree with TRBD2. The CDR3 contains 16 residues. J lost 5 bases, V lost 2 bases, and 6 bases had no gene match. Germline lookup yields CDR1 SGHAT and CDR2 FQNNGV. The DNA of the CDR3 is TGTGCCAGCAGCTTATCCCCTAGCGGGGGGTTAGATACGCAGTATTTT. Amino acid sequence: CASSLSPSGGLDTQYF.

This rearrangement joins TRBV19 to TRBJ2-3; TRBD1 matches at 7 bases. Germline lookup yields CDR1 LNHDA and CDR2 SQIVND (reference sequence). V lost 3 bases and J lost 0; bases outside the gene matches: 3. This CDR3 has 15 residues. The CDR3 bases are TGTGCCAGTAGTATGGGACAGCTTAGCACAGATACGCAGTATTTT. Its translation: CASSMGQLSTDTQYF.

The V call is TRBV7-2, the J call TRBJ1-3; maybe TRBD1 (5 bases). V was clipped by 6 bases and J by 4 bases, with 13 bases between them. This CDR3 contains 14 residues. CDR1 is SGHTA and CDR2 is FQGNSA in the germline V gene. The CDR3 nucleotides are TGTGCCAGCAGGCCGCCAGGGTCGGGAAACACCATATATTTT. Translated: CASRPPGSGNTIYF.

J is TRBJ2-7 and V is TRBV2; D ambiguous. The CDR3 is 12 amino acids. The germline V gene encodes CDR1 SNHLY and CDR2 FYNNEI. V was trimmed by 3 bases and J by 0 bases, leaving 3 bases between them. The CDR3 region is CASSDASYEQYF. The CDR3 coding sequence is TGTGCCAGCAGTGATGCCTCCTACGAGCAGTACTTC.

The count of this clone is one. V usage is TRBV7-3 and J usage is TRBJ1-2; possibly TRBD1 for D (5 bases). V lost 5 bases and J 6 bases, leaving 16 bases between the germline ends. CDR1 and CDR2 (germline): SGHTA, FQGTGA. The CDR3 length is 14 residues. The CDR3 is CASSRDSGGDGYTF. In DNA form, the CDR3 reads TGTGCCAGCAGCCGGGACTCGGGAGGGGATGGCTACACCTTC. The whole variable domain, filled in from reference TRBV7-3 and TRBJ1-2, reads GAGVSQTPSNKVTEKGKYVELRCDPISGHTALYWYRQSLGQGPEFLIYFQGTGAADDSGLPNDRFFAVRPEGSVSTLKIQRTERGDSAVYLCASSRDSGGDGYTFGSGTRLTVV.

V usage is TRBV4-1 and J usage is TRBJ2-7; no reliable D call. The CDR3 covers 14 residues. The V end lost 0 bases, the J end lost 7 bases, and 13 bases lay between the germline ends. Germline assignment: CDR1 MGHRA and CDR2 YSYEKL. DNA for the CDR3: TGCGCCAGCAGCCAAGACGGATCATGGACGGAGCAGTACTTC. Translated: CASSQDGSWTEQYF.

This clone has a single count. This chain joins TRBV7-2 and TRBJ1-2, with TRBD1 identical over 12 bases. The junction had 6 bases not matched to a gene; V was cut back by 1 base and J by 6 bases. The germline gives CDR1 SGHTA, CDR2 FQGNSA. The CDR3 consists of 16 residues. In DNA, the CDR3 is TGTGCCAGCAGCTTAGTCACCGGGACAGGGGGCGATGGCTACACCTTC. Its translation is CASSLVTGTGGDGYTF.

This chain connects TRBV10-3 to TRBJ1-1; 7 nucleotides align to TRBD1. Germline V gene lookup returns CDR1 ENHRY and CDR2 SYGVKD. The length of the CDR3 is 14 residues. Trimming removed 8 bases from V and 6 bases from J; junction bases left unmatched: 12. CDR3 coding DNA: TGTGCCATCGGGCAAGAGGGGGCTAAGGCTGAAGCTTTCTTT. Translating gives CAIGQEGAKAEAFF.

The V gene is TRBV27, the J gene TRBJ2-3, with 7 bases matching TRBD1. This CDR3 spans 12 amino acids. The germline V gene has CDR1 MNHEY and CDR2 SMNVEV (reference sequence). The V segment lost 6 bases and the J segment 6 bases; nucleotides outside the gene matches: 3. The CDR3 DNA reads as TGTGCCAGCAGAACACAGGGGGATACGCAGTATTTT. The encoded protein is CASRTQGDTQYF.

This chain uses TRBV7-9 with TRBJ2-3, with D unclear. Trimming took 4 bases from V and 7 from J, leaving 9 bases between them. The germline gives CDR1 SEHNR, CDR2 FQNEAQ (reference sequence). The length of the CDR3 is 12 residues. The CDR3 region is CASSSPMNTQYF. In DNA form, the CDR3 reads TGTGCCAGCAGCTCTCCAATGAATACGCAGTATTTT.

V is TRBV18 and J is TRBJ2-1, with D possibly being TRBD1 (6 bases). The CDR3 sequence is 13 residues long. V shed 6 bases and J shed 9 bases, with 15 bases lying between them. Germline CDR1 reads KGHSH; CDR2 reads LQKENI. This CDR3 reads CASSRVTGLEQFF. The CDR3 DNA sequence: TGTGCCAGCTCCCGTGTGACAGGCCTTGAGCAGTTCTTC.

The chain joins TRBV7-8 to TRBJ2-3; 12 nucleotides match TRBD2. Germline-derived CDR1 and CDR2 are SGHVS and FQNEAQ. V shed 3 bases and J 6 bases; nucleotides not matched to a gene: 4. The CDR3 has 15 residues. This CDR3 is CASSFRLAGADTQYF. CDR3 coding DNA: TGTGCCAGCAGCTTCAGACTAGCGGGAGCGGATACGCAGTATTTT.

This chain connects TRBV7-2 to TRBJ2-7, with 8 bases lining up with TRBD1. There are 14 residues in the CDR3. The J segment lost 7 bases and the V segment lost 0 bases, leaving 5 bases of the junction unmatched. Per the germline V gene, CDR1 is SGHTA and CDR2 is FQGNSA. The CDR3 DNA follows: TGTGCCAGCAGCTTAGCGCATCAGGGGGCGGAGCAGTACTTC. It encodes CASSLAHQGAEQYF.

V and J are TRBV4-1 and TRBJ2-3; 7 positions match TRBD1. Germline V gene data show CDR1 as MGHRA and CDR2 as YSYEKL. The CDR3 has 17 amino acids. V lost 0 bases and J lost 0; bases outside the gene matches: 6. Here the CDR3 DNA reads TGCGCCAGCAGCCAAGATCAGGACAGGACTAGCACAGATACGCAGTATTTT. Its protein product is CASSQDQDRTSTDTQYF.